Detailed here is one T cell receptor (beta chain). This entry comes from a study of T cells expressing NK-cell markers. Turning to the study itself: Seven HCMV-seropositive donors and one seronegative donor made up the eight sequenced donors.

Germline-derived CDR1 and CDR2 are KGHDR and SFDVKD. The CDR3 is 15 residues long. From its re-call of the 5' RACE reads, TCRdb lists each CDR3 protein once, without DNA. The sample has 400,000 or so distinct CDR3 sequences. The clonotype was recovered from a woman aged 45-60 years in good health. J is TRBJ2-2 and V is TRBV24-1; TCRdb's D call of TRBD2 is untestable without DNA. The specimen sequenced was blood T cells: a sorted CD56 or NKG2C T cell subset, CD4+ or CD8+ T cells, or bulk PBMC T cells (not recorded which). The CDR3 loop is CATSDSGSRAGELFF.